This TCR beta chain was captured in a study of cytomegalovirus exposure and HLA in healthy donors. Findings and limits, study-wide: Relative to the roughly 640-donor mean, N-insertions were reportedly fewer in an Asian-associated ancestry cluster in a later analysis. Researchers reported in a later analysis that common viral pathogens appeared linked to several top clusters. CMV serostatus alone was available as immune exposure information.

Trimming removed 2 bases from V and 5 bases from J; junction bases left unmatched: 5. Germline CDR1 is SGDLS and CDR2 is YYNGEE. This CDR3 has 14 amino acids. PCR was performed using 60 Vbeta and 13 Jbeta primers. Using immunoSEQ multiplex PCR, the repertoire was profiled, and TCRdb retains in-frame clones only, with some absent. The table records 150,000 to 200,000 clones, roughly 72% of them present only once. On this clone itself: The antigen remains unidentified.

Source material: PBMCs. This sequence joins TRBV9 and TRBJ1-1; 8 bases agree with TRBD1. The receptor comes from a man between 35 and 55 years old in good health and CMV-seronegative. CDR3 in amino acids: CASSVGQGATEAFF. For the CDR3, the DNA is TGTGCCAGCAGCGTGGGTCAGGGGGCGACTGAAGCTTTCTTT.